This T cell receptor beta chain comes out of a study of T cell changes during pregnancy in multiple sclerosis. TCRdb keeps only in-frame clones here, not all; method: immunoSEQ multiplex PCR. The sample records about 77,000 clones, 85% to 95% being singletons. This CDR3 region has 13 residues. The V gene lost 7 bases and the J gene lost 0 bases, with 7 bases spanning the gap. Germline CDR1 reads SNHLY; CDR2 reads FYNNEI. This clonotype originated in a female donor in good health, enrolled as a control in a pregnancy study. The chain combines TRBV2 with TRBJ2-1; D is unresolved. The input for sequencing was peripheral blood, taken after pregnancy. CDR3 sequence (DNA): TGTGCCAGCATGCTAGACTCCTACAATGAGCAGTTCTTC. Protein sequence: CASMLDSYNEQFF.